The clone carrying this T cell receptor (beta chain) was detected a few times. TCRdb keeps only in-frame clones here, not all; method: immunoSEQ multiplex PCR. The sample contains under 85,000 clones, roughly 87% of which appear only once. The data were obtained in a study of T cell responses to AZD1222 COVID-19 vaccine. Study as a whole: Pooling was applied to second doses at about 4 or about 12 weeks.

With V trimmed by 5 bases and J by 2 bases, 7 bases remained unmatched. Germline V gene sequence: CDR1 LNHDA, CDR2 SQIVND (reference sequence). This CDR3 is built from 17 residues. This receptor was obtained from an adult in good health. This sample comprised peripheral blood, obtained on day 0 of AZD1222 vaccination. This chain uses TRBV19 with TRBJ2-6; 9 bases are shared with TRBD1. The CDR3 sequence is CASSARQGETGANVLTF. The CDR3 nucleotides read TGTGCCAGTAGTGCCCGACAGGGGGAGACTGGGGCCAACGTCCTGACTTTC.